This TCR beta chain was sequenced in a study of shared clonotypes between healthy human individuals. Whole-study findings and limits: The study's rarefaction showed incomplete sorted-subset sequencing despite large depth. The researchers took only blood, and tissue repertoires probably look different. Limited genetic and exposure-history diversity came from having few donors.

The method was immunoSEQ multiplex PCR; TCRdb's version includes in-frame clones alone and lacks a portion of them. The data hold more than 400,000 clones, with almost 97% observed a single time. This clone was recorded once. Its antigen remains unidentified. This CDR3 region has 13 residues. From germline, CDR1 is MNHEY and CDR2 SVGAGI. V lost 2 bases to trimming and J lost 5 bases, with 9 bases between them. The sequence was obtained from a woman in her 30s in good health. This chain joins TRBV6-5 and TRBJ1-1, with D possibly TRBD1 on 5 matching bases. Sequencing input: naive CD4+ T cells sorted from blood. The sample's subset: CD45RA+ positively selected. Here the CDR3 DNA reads TGTGCCAGCAGTTACGGGGGATATACTGAAGCTTTCTTT. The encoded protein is CASSYGGYTEAFF.